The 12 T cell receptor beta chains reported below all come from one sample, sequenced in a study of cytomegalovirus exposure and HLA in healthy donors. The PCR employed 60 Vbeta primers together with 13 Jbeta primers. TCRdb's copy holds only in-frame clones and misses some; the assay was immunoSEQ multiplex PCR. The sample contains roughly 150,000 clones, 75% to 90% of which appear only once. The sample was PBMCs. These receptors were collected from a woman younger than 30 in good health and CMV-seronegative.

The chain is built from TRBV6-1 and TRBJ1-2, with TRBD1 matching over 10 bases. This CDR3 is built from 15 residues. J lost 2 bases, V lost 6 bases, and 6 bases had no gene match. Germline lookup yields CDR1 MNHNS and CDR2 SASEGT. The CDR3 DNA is TGTGCCAGCAGACGACAGGGGGCAACGAACTATGGCTACACCTTC. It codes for CASRRQGATNYGYTF.

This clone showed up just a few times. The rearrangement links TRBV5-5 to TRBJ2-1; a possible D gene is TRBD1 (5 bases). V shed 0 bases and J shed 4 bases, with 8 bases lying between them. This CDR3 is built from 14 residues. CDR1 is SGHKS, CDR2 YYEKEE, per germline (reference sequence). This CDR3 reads CASSLGGRYNEQFF. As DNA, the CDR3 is TGTGCCAGCAGCTTGGGGGGCCGGTACAATGAGCAGTTCTTC.

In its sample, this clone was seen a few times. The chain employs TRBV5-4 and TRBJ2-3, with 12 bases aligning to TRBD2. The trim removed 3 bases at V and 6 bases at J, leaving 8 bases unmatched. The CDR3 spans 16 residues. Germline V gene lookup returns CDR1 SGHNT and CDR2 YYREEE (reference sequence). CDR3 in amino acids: CASSSKLAGGGDTQYF. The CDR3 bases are TGTGCCAGCAGCTCGAAACTAGCGGGGGGCGGTGATACGCAGTATTTT.

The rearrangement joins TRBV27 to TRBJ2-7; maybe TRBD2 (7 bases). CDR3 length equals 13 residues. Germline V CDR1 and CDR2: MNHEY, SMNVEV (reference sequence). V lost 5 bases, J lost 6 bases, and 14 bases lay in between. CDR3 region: CASSTGRVGEQYF. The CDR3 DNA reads TGTGCCAGCAGTACAGGGAGGGTCGGCGAGCAGTACTTC.

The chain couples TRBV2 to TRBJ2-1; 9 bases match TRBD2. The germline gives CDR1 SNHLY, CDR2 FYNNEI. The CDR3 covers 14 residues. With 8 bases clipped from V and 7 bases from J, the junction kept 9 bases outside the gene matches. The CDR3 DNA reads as TGTGCCAGCTTACTGCGGGAGGGCCTGAATGAGCAGTTCTTC. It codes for CASLLREGLNEQFF.

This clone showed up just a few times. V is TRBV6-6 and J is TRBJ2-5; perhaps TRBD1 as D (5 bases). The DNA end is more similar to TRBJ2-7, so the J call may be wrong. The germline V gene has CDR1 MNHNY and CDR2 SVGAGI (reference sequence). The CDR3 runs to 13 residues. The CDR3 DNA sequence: TGTGCCAGCAGTTACTTTCAGGGCTACGAGCAGTACTTC. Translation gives CASSYFQGYEQYF.

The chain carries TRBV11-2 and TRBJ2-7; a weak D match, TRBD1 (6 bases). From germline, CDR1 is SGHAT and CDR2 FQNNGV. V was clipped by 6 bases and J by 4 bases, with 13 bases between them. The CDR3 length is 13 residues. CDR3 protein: CASSRHREYEQYF. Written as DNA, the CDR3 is TGTGCCAGCAGTCGTCACAGGGAGTACGAGCAGTACTTC.

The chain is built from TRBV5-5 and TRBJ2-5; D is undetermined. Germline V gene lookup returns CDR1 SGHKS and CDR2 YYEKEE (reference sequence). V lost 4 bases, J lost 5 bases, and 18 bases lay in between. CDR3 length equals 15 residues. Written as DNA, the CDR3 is TGTGCCAGCAGCCCCCCTCCACTCGTTACGGAGACCCAGTACTTC. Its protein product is CASSPPPLVTETQYF.

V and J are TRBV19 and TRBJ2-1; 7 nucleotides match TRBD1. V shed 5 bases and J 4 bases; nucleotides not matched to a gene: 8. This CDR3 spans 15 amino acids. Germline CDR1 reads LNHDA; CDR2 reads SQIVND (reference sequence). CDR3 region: CASSQGEDRYNEQFF. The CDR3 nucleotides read TGTGCCAGTAGTCAAGGTGAGGACAGGTACAATGAGCAGTTCTTC.

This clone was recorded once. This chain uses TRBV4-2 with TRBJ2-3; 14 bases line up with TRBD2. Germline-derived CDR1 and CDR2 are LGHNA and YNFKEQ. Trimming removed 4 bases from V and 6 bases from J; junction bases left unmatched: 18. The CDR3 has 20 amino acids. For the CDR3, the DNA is TGTGCCAGCAGCCCATGGGGACTAGCGGGAGTTGAGGATGTCTCGGATACGCAGTATTTT. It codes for CASSPWGLAGVEDVSDTQYF.

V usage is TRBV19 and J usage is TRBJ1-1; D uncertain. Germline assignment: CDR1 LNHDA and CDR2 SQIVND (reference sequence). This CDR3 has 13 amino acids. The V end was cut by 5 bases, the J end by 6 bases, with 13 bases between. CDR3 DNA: TGTGCCAGTAGTGTCCAGGTGAGCCCTGAAGCTTTCTTT. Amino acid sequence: CASSVQVSPEAFF.

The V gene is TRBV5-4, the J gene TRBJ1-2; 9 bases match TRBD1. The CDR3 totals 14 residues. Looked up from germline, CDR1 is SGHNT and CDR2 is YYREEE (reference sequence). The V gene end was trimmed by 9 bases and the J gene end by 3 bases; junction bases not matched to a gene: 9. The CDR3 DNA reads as TGTGCCACCTCCAGACAGGGGGTTTACTATGGCTACACCTTC. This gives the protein CATSRQGVYYGYTF.